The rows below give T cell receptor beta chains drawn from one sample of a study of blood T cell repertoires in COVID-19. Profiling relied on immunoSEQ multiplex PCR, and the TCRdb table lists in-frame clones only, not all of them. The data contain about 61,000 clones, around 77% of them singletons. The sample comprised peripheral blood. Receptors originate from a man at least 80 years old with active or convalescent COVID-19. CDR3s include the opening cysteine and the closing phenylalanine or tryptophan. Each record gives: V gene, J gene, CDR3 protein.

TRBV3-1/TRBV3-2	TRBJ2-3	CASSAGLADTDTQYF
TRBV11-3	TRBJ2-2	CASSFGTSGNTGELFF
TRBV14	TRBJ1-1	CASSQFMNTEAFF
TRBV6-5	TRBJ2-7	CASSYSSQSPYEQYF
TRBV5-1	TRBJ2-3	CASRQQGDTQYF
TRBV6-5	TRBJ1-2	CASSYAGADYGYTF
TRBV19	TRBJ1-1	CASRLRSDYTEAFF
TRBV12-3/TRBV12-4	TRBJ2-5	CASTQRGGETQYF
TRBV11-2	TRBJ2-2	CASKIGTSAVGELFF
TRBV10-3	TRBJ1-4	CAISGGGQKNEKLFF